This is a list of T cell receptor beta chains from one sample in a study of T cells in Graves' hyperthyroidism and ophthalmopathy. MiXCR was run by TCRdb on the multiplex PCR reads, yielding one entry per CDR3 protein. The sample has 480,000 or so distinct CDR3 sequences, 46% seen once. Specimen: peripheral blood or thyroid tissue (not recorded which). The receptors were sampled from an adult woman with Graves' disease, either hyperthyroidism or ophthalmopathy (not recorded which). Both conserved end residues are part of each CDR3. The D gene is left open where the match is weak. Size is omitted from some rows. Given values are once, few, many or a class for expanded clones.

clone_size	v_call	j_call	d_call	cdr3_aa	cdr3_nt
few	TRBV9	TRBJ2-7	NA	CASSVGSSREQYF	TGTGCCAGCAGCGTAGGGTCTAGCCGCGAGCAGTACTTC
few	TRBV10-1	TRBJ2-3	TRBD1	CASSSRQGTTDTQYF	TGCGCCAGCAGTTCGAGACAGGGTACCACAGATACGCAGTATTTT
many	TRBV4-3	TRBJ1-4	NA	CASSQESPSRLFF	TGCGCCAGCAGCCAAGAAAGCCCTTCGAGACTGTTTTTT
NA	TRBV19	TRBJ1-5	NA	CASSIRTLGDGPQHF	TGTGCCAGTAGTATTCGGACACTCGGGGATGGGCCCCAGCATTTT
NA	TRBV7-3	TRBJ2-7	NA	CASSLGMSGTVYEQYF	TGTGCTAGCAGCTTAGGTATGAGCGGAACAGTGTACGAGCAGTACTTC
many	TRBV2	TRBJ1-5	NA	CASSDTGRDQPQHF	TGTGCCAGCAGTGATACAGGTAGGGATCAGCCCCAGCATTTT
many	TRBV20-1	TRBJ2-5	NA	CSARDPGHDQETQYF	TGCAGTGCTAGAGATCCGGGACACGACCAAGAGACCCAGTACTTC
NA	TRBV20-1	TRBJ2-5	NA	CSGALPGGPQETQYF	TGCAGTGGGGCGCTACCCGGGGGGCCCCAAGAGACCCAGTACTTC
few	TRBV29-1	TRBJ2-5	NA	CSVEGGIQETQYF	TGCAGCGTTGAAGGGGGCATACAAGAGACCCAGTACTTC
NA	TRBV5-4	TRBJ2-2	TRBD1	CASSHGQGQSTGELFF	TGTGCCAGCAGCCACGGACAGGGCCAATCCACCGGGGAGCTGTTTTTT
NA	TRBV7-9	TRBJ1-5	NA	CASSFRLDQPQHF	TGTGCCAGCAGCTTCCGTCTCGATCAGCCCCAGCATTTT
NA	TRBV20-1	TRBJ2-5	NA	CSGEIRETQYF	TGCAGTGGCGAGATCCGAGAGACCCAGTACTTC
NA	TRBV7-2	TRBJ2-7	TRBD1	CASSKGTVGQGIYEQYF	TGTGCCAGCAGCAAGGGGACAGTGGGACAGGGGATCTACGAGCAGTACTTC
NA	TRBV7-2	TRBJ2-6	TRBD1	CASSTQGGGGANVLTF	TGTGCCAGCAGCACACAGGGGGGAGGTGGGGCCAACGTCCTGACTTTC
NA	TRBV7-9	TRBJ1-4	TRBD1	CASIARGTGSEKLFF	TGTGCCAGCATAGCCAGGGGGACGGGGAGCGAAAAACTGTTTTTT
NA	TRBV20-1	TRBJ1-2	NA	CSVSAGGHSGDDGYTF	TGCAGTGTTTCAGCGGGGGGACACTCTGGGGACGATGGCTACACCTTC
NA	TRBV7-9	TRBJ1-6	NA	CAISLDAGSIHF	TGTGCCATCAGCTTAGACGCCGGAAGTATCCACTTT
few	TRBV20-1	TRBJ2-5	NA	CSAEDYRETQYF	TGCAGCGCCGAGGACTACCGAGAGACCCAGTACTTC
many	TRBV4-2	TRBJ2-7	NA	CASSQDGGPYEQYF	TGTGCCAGCAGCCAAGATGGCGGACCCTACGAGCAGTACTTC
many	TRBV15	TRBJ2-1	NA	CATSGGGASYNEQFF	TGTGCCACCAGCGGCGGAGGAGCTTCCTACAATGAGCAGTTCTTC
many	TRBV15	TRBJ1-2	TRBD1	CATSRGGTGYYGYTF	TGTGCCACCAGCAGAGGCGGGACAGGGTACTATGGCTACACCTTC
many	TRBV2	TRBJ2-7	NA	CASRLALYEQYF	TGTGCCAGCAGGTTGGCACTCTACGAGCAGTACTTC
NA	TRBV6-6	TRBJ1-2	NA	CASVSGGTSYGYTF	TGTGCCAGCGTCTCAGGCGGGACTTCCTATGGCTACACCTTC
few	TRBV4-2	TRBJ2-5	TRBD2	CASSQGGLVWETQYF	TGTGCCAGCAGCCAAGGGGGACTAGTATGGGAGACCCAGTACTTC
few	TRBV2	TRBJ1-6	NA	CASSPASNSPLHF	TGTGCCAGCAGCCCAGCTAGCAATTCACCCCTCCACTTT
many	TRBV20-1	TRBJ2-2	TRBD2	CSARDLGTSGTGELFF	TGCAGTGCTAGAGATCTTGGGACTAGCGGCACCGGGGAGCTGTTTTTT
many	TRBV4-3	TRBJ1-5	NA	CASSQDTDQPQHF	TGCGCCAGCAGCCAAGATACTGATCAGCCCCAGCATTTT
NA	TRBV11-2	TRBJ2-7	NA	CAVRSRDIPYEQYF	TGTGCCGTTCGATCGCGGGACATCCCCTACGAGCAGTACTTC
many	TRBV29-1	TRBJ2-7	NA	CSVEGPGGYEQYF	TGCAGCGTTGAAGGGCCGGGCGGGTACGAGCAGTACTTC
NA	TRBV12-3/TRBV12-4	TRBJ2-7	TRBD2	CASSLRLAGVREQYF	TGTGCCAGCAGTTTAAGACTAGCGGGAGTACGCGAGCAGTACTTC
NA	TRBV7-2	TRBJ1-6	TRBD1	CASSSTGSNSPLHF	TGTGCCAGCAGTTCGACAGGGTCTAATTCACCCCTCCACTTT
NA	TRBV28	TRBJ2-7	TRBD1	CASTTGQSYEQYF	TGTGCCAGCACCACGGGACAGTCCTACGAGCAGTACTTC
many	TRBV24-1	TRBJ2-7	NA	CATRDSVYEQYF	TGTGCCACCAGGGACAGCGTCTACGAGCAGTACTTC
many	TRBV6-5	TRBJ1-2	TRBD1	CASSFVRGRPKYGYTF	TGTGCCAGCAGTTTTGTCAGGGGGCGACCTAAGTATGGCTACACCTTC
NA	TRBV19	TRBJ1-2	NA	CASSPIGGGYTF	TGTGCCAGTAGCCCGATAGGTGGTGGCTACACCTTC
NA	TRBV12-3/TRBV12-4	TRBJ1-4	TRBD1	CASSDRGYEKLFF	TGTGCCAGCAGCGACAGGGGGTATGAAAAACTGTTTTTT
NA	TRBV13	TRBJ2-1	NA	CASSPPPGDEQFF	TGTGCCAGCAGCCCCCCCCCTGGGGATGAGCAGTTCTTC
NA	TRBV7-7	TRBJ2-5	NA	CASSCLGDSRRQTQYF	TGTGCTAGCAGCTGCCTGGGGGACTCACGCCGACAGACCCAGTACTTC
many	TRBV5-4	TRBJ1-1	NA	CASSVQRELNTEAFF	TGTGCCAGCAGCGTTCAGCGGGAATTGAACACTGAAGCTTTCTTT
NA	TRBV6-6	TRBJ1-1	TRBD1	CASRQGQGNTEAFF	TGTGCCAGCAGACAGGGACAGGGCAACACTGAAGCTTTCTTT
few	TRBV15	TRBJ2-5	NA	CATNEDSQETQYF	TGTGCCACCAATGAGGACAGCCAAGAGACCCAGTACTTC
many	TRBV4-1	TRBJ1-5	TRBD1	CASSYDRGQPQHF	TGCGCCAGCAGCTATGACAGGGGACAGCCCCAGCATTTT
NA	TRBV25-1	TRBJ2-5	TRBD2	CASSGGSKTQYF	TGTGCCAGCAGCGGGGGGAGCAAGACCCAGTACTTC
NA	TRBV7-2	TRBJ2-5	NA	CASSLALAEKETQYF	TGTGCCAGCAGCTTAGCGTTAGCGGAGAAAGAGACCCAGTACTTC
NA	TRBV10-3	TRBJ1-3	TRBD1	CAISAQGGIENTIYF	TGTGCCATCAGTGCCCAAGGGGGCATAGAAAACACCATATATTTT
NA	TRBV7-2	TRBJ2-7	NA	CASSQGGQSYEQYF	TGTGCCAGCAGCCAGGGAGGACAGAGCTACGAGCAGTACTTC
many	TRBV4-2	TRBJ1-2	NA	CASSQDVSRSGRGNGYTF	TGTGCCAGCAGCCAAGATGTGTCCAGGAGTGGCCGTGGGAATGGCTACACCTTC
many	TRBV2	TRBJ2-2	NA	CASRDFDVTNTGELFF	TGTGCCAGCCGAGACTTTGACGTCACGAACACCGGGGAGCTGTTTTTT
NA	TRBV10-2	TRBJ2-7	TRBD2	CASSEAFTSGRMTYEQYF	TGCGCCAGCAGTGAGGCGTTCACTAGCGGGAGAATGACCTACGAGCAGTACTTC
NA	TRBV7-2	TRBJ2-7	TRBD1	CVSSGRDRGREQYF	TGTGTCAGCAGCGGCCGGGACAGGGGGCGTGAGCAGTACTTC